What follows is one TCR beta chain and its context. Germline CDR1 is LGHDT and CDR2 is YNNKEL (reference sequence). The CDR3 consists of 18 residues. V was clipped by 5 bases and J by 7 bases; unmatched bases: 16. This sample was included in a study of blood T cell repertoires in COVID-19. For the study at large: The United States, Italy and Spain were the sources of the acute and convalescent COVID-19 samples.

In the source study's methods: Quantification of nucleated cells was approximated via reference gene primer amplification. Sequencing was performed with immunoSEQ multiplex PCR; in TCRdb, only in-frame clones are kept and a portion is missing. Clone size and V and J calls were adopted from that table, with D and trimming inferred from the DNA. The sample records some 490,000 clones, 80% to 90% being singletons. This TCR was recovered from a human donor in a cohort sampled during active COVID-19. Input material: peripheral blood. V gene TRBV3-1 (or the pseudogene TRBV3-2) combines with J gene TRBJ2-1, with 11 bases fitting TRBD2. In DNA, the CDR3 is TGTGCCAGCAGCAAAGGTTCTAGCGGGGGGCTGTCTGTTAATGAGCAGTTCTTC. Its protein product is CASSKGSSGGLSVNEQFF.